These 32 T cell receptor beta chains were sequenced from one sample in a study of blood T cell repertoires in COVID-19. Assay: immunoSEQ multiplex PCR; the TCRdb copy retains only in-frame clones and omits some. The table shows 180,000 or so clones, with approximately 90% occurring only once. Sequencing was performed on peripheral blood. The source is a young woman with active or convalescent COVID-19.

This chain's CDR3 is CASSGGGSSGNTIYF. In DNA form, the CDR3 reads TGTGCCAGCAGCGGCGGCGGCAGCTCTGGAAACACCATATATTTT. V usage is TRBV21-1 and J usage is TRBJ1-3. TRBV21-1 is deemed a pseudogene. This CDR3 has 15 amino acids.

The chain is built from TRBV11-2 and TRBJ1-1; D uncertain. Deletions cut 4 bases from V and 0 bases from J, with 12 bases between. Germline V CDR1 and CDR2: SGHAT, FQNNGV. The CDR3 covers 15 residues. The CDR3 DNA is TGTGCCAGCAGCTCAGGAGGACTGATGAACACTGAAGCTTTCTTT. Residues: CASSSGGLMNTEAFF.

This clone has only one observation. The rearrangement joins TRBV19 to TRBJ1-6, with D hard to call. Germline CDR1 is LNHDA and CDR2 is SQIVND (reference sequence). V lost 4 bases to trimming and J lost 9 bases, with 10 bases between them. CDR3 size: 13 residues. In nucleotides, the CDR3 is TGTGCCAGTAGTACCGACATCGGTTCACCCCTCCACTTT. Its translation is CASSTDIGSPLHF.

The CDR3: CASTPDILNTGELFF. The CDR3 nucleotides read TGTGCCAGTACCCCGGACATTTTAAACACCGGGGAGCTGTTTTTT. J is TRBJ2-2 and V is TRBV19, with D maybe TRBD1 (5 bases). The CDR3 totals 15 residues. Trimming removed 7 bases from V and 2 bases from J, with 14 bases in between. Germline V gene sequence: CDR1 LNHDA, CDR2 SQIVND (reference sequence).

This rearrangement joins TRBV5-5 to TRBJ1-6; D perhaps matches TRBD1 (6 bases). Germline V gives CDR1 SGHKS, CDR2 YYEKEE (reference sequence). The V gene lost 0 bases and the J gene lost 5 bases, with 9 bases spanning the gap. This CDR3 comprises 15 residues. The CDR3 is CASSLVTGNNSPLHF. CDR3 nucleotide sequence: TGTGCCAGCAGCTTGGTGACAGGAAATAATTCACCCCTCCACTTT.

The V and J genes are TRBV11-3 and TRBJ2-5; 7 nucleotides align to TRBD1. The CDR3 length is 15 residues. The germline V gene has CDR1 SGHNT and CDR2 YENEEA. V lost 5 bases, J lost 5 bases, and 11 bases stayed unmatched. The CDR3 bases are TGTGCCAGCAGCAAACGACAGGGCGGCCTGGAGACCCAGTACTTC. It is translated as CASSKRQGGLETQYF.

The V call is TRBV6-5, the J call TRBJ1-5; D is perhaps TRBD1 (6 bases). Trimming took 2 bases from V and 2 from J, leaving 10 bases between them. CDR1 is MNHEY and CDR2 is SVGAGI in the germline V gene. This CDR3 is 15 amino acids long. DNA of the CDR3: TGTGCCAGCAGTTACAACAGGGTCGGCAATCAGCCCCAGCATTTT. Its protein is CASSYNRVGNQPQHF.

This rearrangement joins TRBV11-3 to TRBJ1-2, with D hard to call. The CDR3 covers 14 residues. CDR1 is SGHNT and CDR2 is YENEEA in the germline V gene. V was shortened by 5 bases and J by 2 bases, with 12 bases between the two germline ends. CDR3 in DNA: TGTGCCAGCAGCCCCCCAGGTGGAAACTATGGCTACACCTTC. Protein: CASSPPGGNYGYTF.

This clone was counted a single time. Here the CDR3 DNA reads TGCGCCAGCAGCTCTACCGGGACTAGTAATACTGGCCCGTTCTTC. The encoded protein is CASSSTGTSNTGPFF. This chain links TRBV5-1 with TRBJ2-1; TRBD2 agrees at 8 bases. The length of the CDR3 is 15 residues. Germline V lookup: CDR1 SGHRS, CDR2 YFSETQ. The junction had 17 bases not matched to a gene; V was cut back by 3 bases and J by 15 bases.

This chain links TRBV28 with TRBJ2-2, with 11 bases that match TRBD1. CDR1 MDHEN and CDR2 SYDVKM come from the germline V gene. This CDR3 is built from 15 residues. The ends lost 6 bases at V and 5 bases at J; junction bases unmatched: 5. Written as DNA, the CDR3 is TGTGCCAGCAGGGGACAGGGGGGGTGGACCGGGGAGCTGTTTTTT. Encoded protein: CASRGQGGWTGELFF.

The V and J genes are TRBV9 and TRBJ2-2; D might be TRBD1 (7 bases). There are 15 residues in the CDR3. The V gene lost 1 base and the J gene lost 5 bases, with 12 bases spanning the gap. The germline CDR1 and CDR2 sequences are SGDLS and YYNGEE. In DNA, the CDR3 is TGTGCCAGCAGCGTATTGTCAGGGGGGACCGGGGAGCTGTTTTTT. This encodes CASSVLSGGTGELFF.

The chain carries TRBV5-1 and TRBJ2-3, with 14 bases fitting TRBD2. The CDR3 extends over 19 amino acids. Looked up from germline, CDR1 is SGHRS and CDR2 is YFSETQ. Germline trimming cut 0 bases from V and 0 bases from J; bases unmatched to any gene: 6. The DNA for the CDR3 is TGCGCCAGCAGCTTGGTTGGACTAGCGGGAGGCTCTAGCACAGATACGCAGTATTTT. Amino acids: CASSLVGLAGGSSTDTQYF.

J is TRBJ1-2 and V is TRBV3-1 (or the pseudogene TRBV3-2); 7 positions match TRBD1. The CDR3 is 12 amino acids. The germline V gene has CDR1 LGHDT and CDR2 YNNKEL (reference sequence). Unmatched junction bases numbered 3, after V lost 4 bases and J lost 7 bases. The CDR3: CASSPRGLGYTF. The CDR3 DNA reads TGTGCCAGCAGCCCTAGGGGGCTTGGCTACACCTTC.

V gene TRBV19 combines with J gene TRBJ1-1; D may be TRBD1 (6 bases). V was cut by 3 bases and J by 6 bases, with 17 bases left in between. This CDR3 is 15 amino acids long. Germline V gives CDR1 LNHDA, CDR2 SQIVND (reference sequence). The CDR3 loop is CASSMSWGQGAEAFF. As DNA, the CDR3 is TGTGCCAGTAGTATGAGTTGGGGGCAAGGCGCTGAAGCTTTCTTT.

The chain has TRBV4-1 and TRBJ1-1, with no clear D. The V end was cut by 3 bases, the J end by 1 base, with 12 bases between. Germline V gives CDR1 MGHRA, CDR2 YSYEKL. This CDR3 spans 15 amino acids. The CDR3 DNA is TGCGCCAGCAGCCATCCAGGAGGAGCGAACACTGAAGCTTTCTTT. Protein: CASSHPGGANTEAFF.

This clone has more than one count but fewer than ten. This rearrangement joins TRBV2 to TRBJ2-7, with 15 bases lining up with TRBD2. From germline, CDR1 is SNHLY and CDR2 FYNNEI. The V segment lost 5 bases and the J segment 13 bases; nucleotides outside the gene matches: 9. The length of the CDR3 is 14 residues. CDR3 sequence reads: CASSSGLAGGHRYF. The CDR3 DNA sequence: TGTGCCAGCAGTTCGGGACTAGCGGGAGGACATAGATACTTC.

The chain is built from TRBV7-2 and TRBJ2-7; D remains ambiguous. Trimming cost V 1 base and J 4 bases, with 5 bases left between them. Germline V lookup: CDR1 SGHTA, CDR2 FQGNSA. CDR3 length: 12 residues. CDR3 nucleotide sequence: TGTGCCAGCAGCTTAGAGGAGTACGAGCAGTACTTC. Translated: CASSLEEYEQYF.

This chain joins TRBV10-3 and TRBJ2-5, with a possible D match to TRBD1 (7 bases). The CDR3 consists of 14 residues. Germline values: CDR1 ENHRY, CDR2 SYGVKD. Trimming removed 6 bases from V and 2 bases from J, with 13 bases in between. The CDR3, as DNA: TGTGCCATCAGCCTGACAGGGACTCAAGAGACCCAGTACTTC. Its translation is CAISLTGTQETQYF.

CDR3 amino acids: CASSLLGSDEQYF. For the CDR3, the DNA is TGTGCCAGCAGCCTCTTAGGGAGCGACGAGCAGTACTTC. The chain is built from TRBV5-8 and TRBJ2-7, with D possibly TRBD2 on 5 matching bases. The length of the CDR3 is 13 residues. Germline assignment: CDR1 SGHTS and CDR2 YDEGEE. V shed 4 bases and J shed 5 bases, with 13 bases lying between them.

The rearrangement links TRBV2 to TRBJ1-1, with D perhaps matching TRBD1 (5 bases). CDR1 is SNHLY and CDR2 is FYNNEI in the germline V gene. CDR3 length: 14 residues. Deletions cut 3 bases from V and 2 bases from J, with 10 bases between. CDR3 DNA: TGTGCCAGCAGTGACAGGGCACAAAACACTGAAGCTTTCTTT. This translates into CASSDRAQNTEAFF. Variable domain in full (rest from reference TRBV2 and TRBJ1-1): EPEVTQTPSHQVTQMGQEVILRCVPISNHLYFYWYRQILGQKVEFLVSFYNNEISEKSEIFDDQFSVERPDGSNFTLKIRSTKLEDSAMYFCASSDRAQNTEAFFGQGTRLTVV.

The chain recombines TRBV5-1 with TRBJ2-7; maybe TRBD1 (7 bases). The V and J ends lost 2 bases and 2 bases respectively, with 11 bases between them. The CDR3 totals 14 residues. Germline values: CDR1 SGHRS, CDR2 YFSETQ. Written as DNA, the CDR3 is TGCGCCAGCAGCTTAACAGGGGAGGCCTACGAGCAGTACTTC. As protein: CASSLTGEAYEQYF.

The rearrangement joins TRBV11-2 to TRBJ2-7, with D tentatively TRBD2 (5 bases). The CDR3 spans 12 residues. Trimming removed 5 bases from V and 3 bases from J, with 8 bases in between. CDR1 SGHAT and CDR2 FQNNGV come from the germline V gene. The CDR3 is CASSADYYEQYF. The CDR3 nucleotides read TGTGCCAGCAGCGCTGACTACTACGAGCAGTACTTC.

The rearrangement uses TRBV9 and TRBJ1-2; D call uncertain. Germline lookup yields CDR1 SGDLS and CDR2 YYNGEE. This CDR3 is 14 amino acids long. V lost 2 bases, J lost 6 bases, and 14 bases lay in between. The CDR3 DNA reads TGTGCCAGCAGCGTCACCGAAGCGCTGGATGGCTACACCTTC. It specifies CASSVTEALDGYTF.

The V call is TRBV9, the J call TRBJ1-6, with D possibly being TRBD1 (5 bases). This CDR3 has 17 amino acids. The V end lost 0 bases, the J end lost 0 bases, and 10 bases lay between the germline ends. The germline V gene encodes CDR1 SGDLS and CDR2 YYNGEE. The CDR3: CASSVGTMGSYNSPLHF. The CDR3 DNA reads TGTGCCAGCAGCGTAGGGACAATGGGCTCCTATAATTCACCCCTCCACTTT.

The rearrangement links TRBV24-1 to TRBJ2-7, with TRBD2 identical over 11 bases. This CDR3 has 15 amino acids. CDR1 and CDR2 (germline): KGHDR, SFDVKD. The ends lost 4 bases at V and 4 bases at J; junction bases unmatched: 5. CDR3 region: CATSDPLAGVYEQYF. The CDR3 DNA is TGTGCCACCAGTGACCCACTAGCGGGAGTGTACGAGCAGTACTTC.

The V gene is TRBV6-2 or TRBV6-3, the J gene TRBJ2-1; TRBD2 matches at 7 bases. The CDR3 contains 19 residues. Per the germline V gene, CDR1 is MNHEY and CDR2 is SVGEGT. Germline trimming cut 2 bases from V and 2 bases from J; bases unmatched to any gene: 15. CDR3 loop: CASSYEGKLAGETYNEQFF. The CDR3 region has the DNA TGTGCCAGCAGTTACGAGGGAAAGTTGGCGGGGGAAACCTACAATGAGCAGTTCTTC.

The genes are TRBV27 and TRBJ1-5, with D uncertain. Per germline, CDR1 MNHEY and CDR2 SMNVEV (reference sequence). The germline V and J ends were trimmed by 1 base and 1 base, with 14 bases remaining between them. This CDR3 is built from 17 residues. In nucleotides, the CDR3 is TGTGCCAGCAGTTTATTCCCTCTAGCGGGAAGCAATCAGCCCCAGCATTTT. Its translation: CASSLFPLAGSNQPQHF.

This clone occurred once. V usage is TRBV19 and J usage is TRBJ1-1; 8 bases line up with TRBD1. V was pared by 1 base and J by 1 base, with 8 bases of the junction left unmatched. Germline CDR1 reads LNHDA; CDR2 reads SQIVND (reference sequence). This CDR3 contains 17 residues. The CDR3: CASSIASGGRRNTEAFF. CDR3 nucleotide sequence: TGTGCCAGTAGTATAGCGTCAGGGGGCCGTAGGAACACTGAAGCTTTCTTT.

The rearrangement uses TRBV2 and TRBJ1-5; 9 positions agree with TRBD1. V shed 5 bases and J 6 bases; nucleotides not matched to a gene: 5. This CDR3 region has 14 residues. The germline V gene has CDR1 SNHLY and CDR2 FYNNEI. The CDR3 coding sequence is TGTGCCAGCAGTACACAGGGGGCAGGTCAGCCCCAGCATTTT. It translates to CASSTQGAGQPQHF.

The chain has TRBV16 and TRBJ1-2; the D is unclear. V dropped 0 bases and J dropped 6 bases, with 11 bases sitting between them. The V gene's germline CDR1 is KGHSY and CDR2 FQNENV. This CDR3 comprises 14 residues. CDR3 in amino acids: CASSQSLVLDGYTF. CDR3 sequence (DNA): TGTGCCAGCAGCCAATCGCTAGTCCTGGATGGCTACACCTTC.

Concerning this clone itself: Compared with germline, one end of the junction differs, possibly owing to a read error. The V gene is TRBV2, the J gene TRBJ1-2; 10 positions match TRBD1. Germline CDR1 SNHLY, CDR2 FYNNEI. There are 14 residues in the CDR3. In DNA, the CDR3 is TGTGCCAGCAGTGGACAGGGGGCTAAGTATGGCTACACCTTC. Its protein product is CASSGQGAKYGYTF.

The chain combines TRBV28 with TRBJ2-1, with D possibly being TRBD2 (6 bases). V shed 6 bases and J shed 8 bases, with 14 bases lying between them. Germline CDR1 MDHEN, CDR2 SYDVKM. This CDR3 is built from 13 residues. The CDR3 is CASRPELAHEQFF. In nucleotides, the CDR3 is TGTGCCAGCAGACCCGAACTAGCTCATGAGCAGTTCTTC.